The 22 T cell receptor beta chains below come from one sample, sequenced in a study of B cell selection in AIRE deficiency. Sorting defined conventional CD4 T cells as CD4+CD127+. The data were produced by immunoSEQ multiplex PCR, yet TCRdb's version contains in-frame clones alone and is incomplete. In the table there are approximately 24,000 clones, roughly 95% of which are singletons. Sequenced sample: CD4+CD127+ conventional T cells sorted from PBMCs. The receptors shown here come from a human donor in good health.

The sample holds one count of this clone. The chain couples TRBV18 to TRBJ2-1; TRBD1 is a possible D gene (5 bases). The CDR3 runs to 14 residues. Between the trimmed V and J ends, which lost 5 bases and 8 bases, there was a span of 16 bases. Germline-derived CDR1 and CDR2 are KGHSH and LQKENI. The CDR3 here is CASSTLQAPDEQFF. The DNA for the CDR3 is TGTGCCAGCTCAACCCTACAGGCCCCGGATGAGCAGTTCTTC. Together with reference TRBV18 and TRBJ2-1, the CDR3 gives the full variable domain: NAGVMQNPRHLVRRRGQEARLRCSPMKGHSHVYWYRQLPEEGLKFMVYLQKENIIDESGMPKERFSAEFPKEGPSILRIQQVVRGDSAAYFCASSTLQAPDEQFFGPGTRLTVL.

J is TRBJ1-2 and V is TRBV19, with TRBD1 as a possible D gene (5 bases). The CDR3 covers 13 residues. From germline, CDR1 is LNHDA and CDR2 SQIVND (reference sequence). Trimming took 6 bases from V and 3 from J, leaving 11 bases between them. CDR3 nucleotides: TGTGCCAGTAGATCCGGGACGGACTATGGCTACACCTTC. Residues: CASRSGTDYGYTF.

The V and J genes are TRBV11-3 and TRBJ1-5, with D possibly matching TRBD1 (6 bases). Per germline, CDR1 SGHNT and CDR2 YENEEA. Trimming stripped 0 bases from V and 2 bases from J, with 8 bases between. This CDR3 is 15 amino acids long. DNA for the CDR3: TGTGCCAGCAGCTTAGAGGCAGGGGGCAATCAGCCCCAGCATTTT. Translation: CASSLEAGGNQPQHF.

The J gene is TRBJ2-7, the V gene TRBV5-1; D gene unclear. Germline V gene data show CDR1 as SGHRS and CDR2 as YFSETQ. The CDR3 is 18 residues long. With 4 bases removed from V and 0 bases from J, the gap between germline ends came to 23 bases. CDR3 region: CASSQNGLRRSSSYEQYF. As DNA, the CDR3 is TGCGCCAGCAGCCAAAATGGGCTTCGAAGGTCTAGCTCCTACGAGCAGTACTTC. The full variable domain, in which reference TRBV5-1 and TRBJ2-7 provide the parts outside the CDR3, is KAGVTQTPRYLIKTRGQQVTLSCSPISGHRSVSWYQQTPGQGLQFLFEYFSETQRNKGNFPGRFSGRQFSNSRSEMNVSTLELGDSALYLCASSQNGLRRSSSYEQYFGPGTRLTVT.

The V call is TRBV11-2, the J call TRBJ2-7, with a tentative D call TRBD2 (5 bases). This CDR3 is 16 amino acids long. Deletions cut 3 bases from V and 0 bases from J, with 15 bases between. In germline, CDR1 is SGHAT, CDR2 FQNNGV. As DNA, the CDR3 is TGTGCCAGCAGCTTCGGGCGAGGCGGGTCCTCCTACGAGCAGTACTTC. Its translation: CASSFGRGGSSYEQYF.

V gene TRBV5-8 combines with J gene TRBJ1-2; D not resolved. Germline CDR1 reads SGHTS; CDR2 reads YDEGEE. V gave up 1 base and J gave up 2 bases, with 6 bases separating them. This CDR3 comprises 13 residues. CDR3 nucleotides: TGTGCCAGCAGCTTGCAACAGAACTATGGCTACACCTTC. As protein: CASSLQQNYGYTF.

DNA of the CDR3: TGTGCCAGCAGTGACGGGAACACCGGGGAGCTGTTTTTT. This sequence encodes CASSDGNTGELFF. The chain employs TRBV6-5 and TRBJ2-2; D is unclear. The CDR3 consists of 13 residues. Per the germline V gene, CDR1 is MNHEY and CDR2 is SVGAGI. V was pared by 5 bases and J by 1 base, with 5 bases between.

The chain has TRBV7-2 and TRBJ2-5; a weak D match, TRBD1 (6 bases). V lost 6 bases and J lost 2, with 19 bases in between. CDR3 length: 16 residues. CDR1 and CDR2 (germline): SGHTA, FQGNSA. CDR3: CASSKITGTPQETQYF. In nucleotides, the CDR3 is TGTGCCAGCAGTAAGATTACCGGGACACCTCAAGAGACCCAGTACTTC.

J is TRBJ2-3 and V is TRBV7-6, with D possibly being TRBD2 (6 bases). From germline, CDR1 is SGHVS and CDR2 FNYEAQ. V was clipped by 1 base and J by 0 bases, with 14 bases between them. This CDR3 has 17 residues. The CDR3 DNA sequence: TGTGCCAGCAGCTTAGTAGCGGCTCAATCTAGCACAGATACGCAGTATTTT. Protein: CASSLVAAQSSTDTQYF.

Written as DNA, the CDR3 is TGTGCCAGCAGCTTAAAATCGGACACTGAAGCTTTCTTT. Translation: CASSLKSDTEAFF. The genes are TRBV7-3 and TRBJ1-1; D is unclear. Trimming took 1 base from V and 3 from J, leaving 6 bases between them. The CDR3 spans 13 residues. Germline assignment: CDR1 SGHTA and CDR2 FQGTGA.

The chain recombines TRBV5-1 with TRBJ1-2; D perhaps matches TRBD1 (6 bases). Per germline, CDR1 SGHRS and CDR2 YFSETQ. Trimming removed 0 bases at V and 6 bases at J, with 9 bases between. CDR3 length: 13 amino acids. The CDR3: CASSLGRDNGYTF. CDR3 DNA sequence: TGCGCCAGCAGCTTGGGCAGGGACAATGGCTACACCTTC.

The V gene is TRBV10-2, the J gene TRBJ2-1, with 7 nucleotides matching TRBD1. Germline CDR1 WSHSY, CDR2 SAAADI. The CDR3 totals 16 residues. V shed 3 bases, J shed 0 bases, and the junction held 5 bases outside the gene matches. DNA of the CDR3: TGCGCCAGCAGTGATAAAAGGGGGCCCTCCTACAATGAGCAGTTCTTC. Protein: CASSDKRGPSYNEQFF.

This clone was seen a single time. The chain recombines TRBV7-4 with TRBJ1-5, with D possibly being TRBD1 (6 bases). This CDR3 has 13 residues. Germline lookup yields CDR1 SGHVT and CDR2 SQSDAQ. Trimming left V 0 bases short and J 15 bases short, with 15 bases between. As DNA, the CDR3 is TGTGCCAGCAGCTTAGCGTTGGGGGGCCTCTGGCATTTT. Amino acids: CASSLALGGLWHF.

The gene calls are TRBV11-3 and TRBJ2-2; the D gene is possibly TRBD1 (5 bases). This CDR3 has 16 amino acids. Trimming removed 4 bases at V and 3 bases at J, with 15 bases between. Germline assignment: CDR1 SGHNT and CDR2 YENEEA. CDR3 amino acids: CASSSAAWGDTGELFF. Here the CDR3 DNA reads TGTGCCAGCAGCTCCGCCGCTTGGGGCGACACCGGGGAGCTGTTTTTT.

This clone was seen once. Other nucleotide sequences in the sample specify the same CDR3. The V and J genes are TRBV12-1 and TRBJ2-6; the DNA was not used to check the table's D call, TRBD1. TRBV12-1 represents a pseudogene. The CDR3 totals 19 residues. CDR3 sequence: CASSVCRESFHSGANVLTF. The CDR3 DNA is TGTGCCAGCAGCGTTTGCAGGGAATCGTTCCACTCTGGGGCCAACGTCCTGACTTTC.

The chain couples TRBV29-1 to TRBJ2-7, with D tentatively TRBD1 or TRBD2 (6 bases each). Germline CDR1 reads SQVTM; CDR2 reads ANQGSEA. The CDR3 has 14 residues. Between the trimmed V and J ends, which lost 4 bases and 5 bases, there was a span of 18 bases. Here the CDR3 reads CSVASGEALDEQYF. The CDR3 DNA reads as TGCAGCGTTGCGTCAGGGGAGGCTCTGGACGAGCAGTACTTC.

This clone was observed once. The chain employs TRBV6-1 and TRBJ1-1; TRBD1 aligns across 8 bases. There are 14 residues in the CDR3. Trimming removed 5 bases from V and 4 bases from J; junction bases left unmatched: 6. Germline V lookup: CDR1 MNHNS, CDR2 SASEGT. The CDR3 spells CASSRSGGVTEAFF. The DNA for the CDR3 is TGTGCCAGCAGTCGATCAGGGGGCGTCACTGAAGCTTTCTTT.

The V gene is TRBV10-3, the J gene TRBJ2-3; maybe TRBD2 (6 bases). Trimming shortened V by 3 bases and J by 9 bases, and 16 bases separated the two germline ends. The germline V gene encodes CDR1 ENHRY and CDR2 SYGVKD. The CDR3 covers 14 residues. The CDR3 loop is CAISDAPGGGTQYF. The CDR3, as DNA: TGTGCCATCAGTGACGCCCCAGGTGGGGGGACGCAGTATTTT.

The chain links TRBV4-1 to TRBJ1-6, with 9 bases fitting TRBD1. Losses at the gene ends were 1 base for V and 5 bases for J; bases not matched to a gene: 3. This CDR3 contains 16 residues. Germline lookup yields CDR1 MGHRA and CDR2 YSYEKL. The CDR3 here is CASSQGTGANNSPLHF. CDR3 coding DNA: TGCGCCAGCAGCCAAGGGACAGGGGCAAATAATTCACCCCTCCACTTT.

Regarding this clone: One end of the junction does not line up with germline, which may come from a read error. The V and J genes are TRBV7-2 and TRBJ1-1, with D possibly matching TRBD1 (5 bases). In germline, CDR1 is SGHTA, CDR2 FQGNSA. This CDR3 has 11 residues. This chain's CDR3 is CASSAGLQVLF. The CDR3 bases are TGTGCCAGCAGCGCGGGACTCCAGGTGCTCTTT.

This chain links TRBV6-5 with TRBJ2-1; maybe TRBD2 (5 bases). V dropped 6 bases and J dropped 8 bases, with 20 bases sitting between them. CDR1 and CDR2 from the germline V gene are MNHEY and SVGAGI. This CDR3 comprises 15 residues. CDR3 in DNA: TGTGCCAGCAGGGACCTCCGGGAAAATCGGGATGAGCAGTTCTTC. Its translation: CASRDLRENRDEQFF.

The V and J genes are TRBV19 and TRBJ2-7; the D gene is possibly TRBD1 (5 bases). The CDR3 has 14 amino acids. The germline V gene encodes CDR1 LNHDA and CDR2 SQIVND (reference sequence). Trimming removed 1 base at V and 3 bases at J, with 10 bases between. The CDR3 sequence is CASSIGGRVYEQYF. The CDR3 nucleotides are TGTGCCAGTAGTATAGGCGGCAGGGTCTACGAGCAGTACTTC. The full variable domain, completed using reference TRBV19 and TRBJ2-7, is DGGITQSPKYLFRKEGQNVTLSCEQNLNHDAMYWYRQDPGQGLRLIYYSQIVNDFQKGDIAEGYSVSREKKESFPLTVTSAQKNPTAFYLCASSIGGRVYEQYFGPGTRLTVT.